Below, one T cell receptor beta chain is given with its context. With 1 base clipped from V and 4 bases from J, the junction kept 5 bases outside the gene matches. Germline V gives CDR1 SGHNT, CDR2 YENEEA. CDR3 size: 15 residues. The data are from a study of control samples from healthy donors and cancer patients. Generated by immunoSEQ multiplex PCR, the TCRdb table keeps only in-frame clones and is missing some. Counted here are more than 85,000 clones, less than 85% occurring once; the ten biggest clones make up 38%. Sequenced: PBMCs. The origin of this receptor is an older man with lung cancer. The chain joins TRBV11-3 to TRBJ2-5; 8 nucleotides line up with TRBD1. The CDR3 nucleotides read TGTGCCAGCAGCTTAGTAACAGGGGGTCTAGAGACCCAGTACTTC. Protein: CASSLVTGGLETQYF.